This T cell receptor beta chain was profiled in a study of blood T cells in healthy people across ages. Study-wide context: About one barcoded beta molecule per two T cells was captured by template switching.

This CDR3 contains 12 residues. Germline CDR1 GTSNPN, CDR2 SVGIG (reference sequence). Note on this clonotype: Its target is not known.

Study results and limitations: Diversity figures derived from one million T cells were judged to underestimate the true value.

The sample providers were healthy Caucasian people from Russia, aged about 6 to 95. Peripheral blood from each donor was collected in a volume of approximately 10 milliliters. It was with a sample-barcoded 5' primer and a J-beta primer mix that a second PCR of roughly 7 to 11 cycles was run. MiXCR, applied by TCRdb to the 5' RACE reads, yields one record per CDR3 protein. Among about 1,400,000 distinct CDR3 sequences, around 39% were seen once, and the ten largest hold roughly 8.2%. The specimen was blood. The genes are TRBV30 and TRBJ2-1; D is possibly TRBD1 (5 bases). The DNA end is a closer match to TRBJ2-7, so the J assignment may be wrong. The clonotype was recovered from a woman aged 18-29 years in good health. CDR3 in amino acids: CAWSDDSYEQYF. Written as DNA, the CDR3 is TGTGCCTGGAGCGACGACAGTTACGAGCAGTACTTC.